This entry concerns a single T cell receptor (beta chain). Only in-frame clones appear in the TCRdb table, and some are missing; sequencing was by immunoSEQ multiplex PCR. The table lists about 330,000 clones, about 85% of them singletons. This specimen belongs to a study of cytomegalovirus exposure and HLA in healthy donors. Germline CDR1 and CDR2: MNHEY and SVGAGI. CDR3 size: 15 residues. V lost 2 bases and J lost 5, with 15 bases in between. V gene TRBV6-5 combines with J gene TRBJ2-5, with no clear D. Input material: PBMCs. This TCR was sampled from a woman aged 30 to 39 in good health and CMV-seropositive. CDR3 in DNA: TGTGCCAGCAGTTACAGTATTTCTGGATCGGAGACCCAGTACTTC. Residues: CASSYSISGSETQYF.